This TCR beta chain was found in a study of esophageal squamous cell carcinoma under preoperative chemotherapy. Germline loops: CDR1 SSHAT, CDR2 FNYEAQ (reference sequence). The CDR3 runs 15 residues. Whole-study results and caveats: After treatment, tumor-infiltrating lymphocytes apparently came partly from blood T cells. Abundant clones tended to shrink rather than expand after paclitaxel-nedaplatin.

In the case of this clonotype: The target antigen is unknown. One junction end does not reproduce the germline sequence, and a read error may be involved.

Time point: after preoperative PTX-NDP chemotherapy. Preoperative chemotherapy with paclitaxel-nedaplatin was given to patients before surgery. TCRdb processed the PCR reads anew with MiXCR; each CDR3 protein has one entry. Here the sample spans about 18,000 distinct CDR3 sequences, around 45% being singletons. Sampling was performed from a patient given preoperative chemotherapy. The clonotype comes from a human donor with esophageal squamous cell carcinoma. The donor label of this sample is uncertain. The gene calls are TRBV7-7 and TRBJ2-5, with D perhaps matching TRBD2 (6 bases). The end of the DNA fits TRBJ2-1 better, so the J call may be wrong. The CDR3, as DNA: TGTGCTAGCAGCCTGGGATGGGGGGTGGCCGAGACCCAGTTCTTC. Translated, it gives CASSLGWGVAETQFF.